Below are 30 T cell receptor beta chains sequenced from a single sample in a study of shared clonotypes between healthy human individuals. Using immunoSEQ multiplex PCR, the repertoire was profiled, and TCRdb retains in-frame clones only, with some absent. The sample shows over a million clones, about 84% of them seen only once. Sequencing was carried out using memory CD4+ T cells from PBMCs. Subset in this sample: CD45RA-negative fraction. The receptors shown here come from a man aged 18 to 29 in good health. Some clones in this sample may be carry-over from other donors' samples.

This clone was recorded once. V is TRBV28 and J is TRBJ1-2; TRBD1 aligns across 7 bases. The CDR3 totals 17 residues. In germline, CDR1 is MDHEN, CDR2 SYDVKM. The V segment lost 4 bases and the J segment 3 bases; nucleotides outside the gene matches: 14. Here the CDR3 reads CASSSITGAQIYYGYTF. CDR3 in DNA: TGTGCCAGCAGTTCGATAACAGGGGCCCAAATTTACTATGGCTACACCTTC.

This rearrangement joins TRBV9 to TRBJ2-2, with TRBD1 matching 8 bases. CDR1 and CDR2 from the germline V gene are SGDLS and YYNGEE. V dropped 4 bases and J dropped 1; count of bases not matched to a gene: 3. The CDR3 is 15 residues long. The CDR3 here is CASSSGTGNTGELFF. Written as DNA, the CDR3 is TGTGCCAGCAGCTCTGGGACAGGGAACACCGGGGAGCTGTTTTTT.

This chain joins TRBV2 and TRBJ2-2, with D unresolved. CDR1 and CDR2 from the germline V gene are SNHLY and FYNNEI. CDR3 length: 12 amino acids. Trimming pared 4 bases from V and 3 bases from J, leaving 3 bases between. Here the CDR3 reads CASSVDTGELFF. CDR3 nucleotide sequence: TGTGCCAGCAGTGTGGACACCGGGGAGCTGTTTTTT. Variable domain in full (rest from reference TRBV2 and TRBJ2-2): EPEVTQTPSHQVTQMGQEVILRCVPISNHLYFYWYRQILGQKVEFLVSFYNNEISEKSEIFDDQFSVERPDGSNFTLKIRSTKLEDSAMYFCASSVDTGELFFGEGSRLTVL.

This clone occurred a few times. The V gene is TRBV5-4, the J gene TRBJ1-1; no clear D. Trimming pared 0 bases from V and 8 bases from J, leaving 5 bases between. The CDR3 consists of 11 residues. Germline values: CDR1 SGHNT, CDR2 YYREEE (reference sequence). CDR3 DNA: TGTGCCAGCAGCTTGGACGGAGAAGCTTTCTTT. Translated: CASSLDGEAFF.

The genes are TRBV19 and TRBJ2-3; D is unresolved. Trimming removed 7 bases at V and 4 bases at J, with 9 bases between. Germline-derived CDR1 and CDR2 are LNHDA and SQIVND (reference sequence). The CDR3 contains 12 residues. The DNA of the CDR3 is TGTGCCAGTACCTCTCGGCCAGATACGCAGTATTTT. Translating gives CASTSRPDTQYF.

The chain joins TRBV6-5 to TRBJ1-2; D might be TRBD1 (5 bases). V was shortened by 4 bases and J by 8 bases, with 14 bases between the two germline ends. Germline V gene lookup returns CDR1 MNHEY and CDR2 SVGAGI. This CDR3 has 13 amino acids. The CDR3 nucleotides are TGTGCCAGCAGTTCAAGGACGGGGGTCGGCTACACCTTC. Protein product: CASSSRTGVGYTF.

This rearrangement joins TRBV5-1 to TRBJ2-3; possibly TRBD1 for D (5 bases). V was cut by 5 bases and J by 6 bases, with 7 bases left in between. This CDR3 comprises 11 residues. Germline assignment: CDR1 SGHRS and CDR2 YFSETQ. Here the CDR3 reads CASSRQDTQYF. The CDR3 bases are TGCGCCAGCAGTCGACAGGATACGCAGTATTTT.

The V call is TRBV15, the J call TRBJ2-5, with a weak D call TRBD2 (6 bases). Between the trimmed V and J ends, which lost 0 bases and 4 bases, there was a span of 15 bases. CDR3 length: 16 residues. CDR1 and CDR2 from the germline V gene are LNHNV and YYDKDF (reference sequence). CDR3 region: CATSRDYGGAGETQYF. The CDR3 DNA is TGTGCCACCAGCAGAGATTACGGGGGTGCGGGAGAGACCCAGTACTTC.

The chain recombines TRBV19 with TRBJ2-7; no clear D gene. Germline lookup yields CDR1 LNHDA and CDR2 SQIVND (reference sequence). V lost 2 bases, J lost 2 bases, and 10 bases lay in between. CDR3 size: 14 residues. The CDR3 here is CASSITGITYEQYF. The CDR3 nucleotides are TGTGCCAGTAGTATAACTGGGATTACCTACGAGCAGTACTTC.

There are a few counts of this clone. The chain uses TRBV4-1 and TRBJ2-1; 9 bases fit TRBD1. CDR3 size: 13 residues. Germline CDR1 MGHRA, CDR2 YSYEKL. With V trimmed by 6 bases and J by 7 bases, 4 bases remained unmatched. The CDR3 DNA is TGCGCCAGCAGACAGGGGGCGGGGAATGAGCAGTTCTTC. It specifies CASRQGAGNEQFF.

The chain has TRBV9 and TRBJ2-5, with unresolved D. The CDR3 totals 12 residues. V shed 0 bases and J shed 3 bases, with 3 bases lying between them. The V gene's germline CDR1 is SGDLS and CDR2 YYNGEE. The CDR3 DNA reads TGTGCCAGCAGCGTAGCGGAAGAGACCCAGTACTTC. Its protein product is CASSVAEETQYF.

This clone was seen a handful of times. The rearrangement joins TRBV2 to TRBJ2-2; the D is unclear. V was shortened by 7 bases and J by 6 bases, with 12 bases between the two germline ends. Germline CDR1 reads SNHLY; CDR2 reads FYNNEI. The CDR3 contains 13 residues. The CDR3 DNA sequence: TGTGCCAGCACGTACCAAGGAGCCGGGGAGCTGTTTTTT. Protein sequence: CASTYQGAGELFF.

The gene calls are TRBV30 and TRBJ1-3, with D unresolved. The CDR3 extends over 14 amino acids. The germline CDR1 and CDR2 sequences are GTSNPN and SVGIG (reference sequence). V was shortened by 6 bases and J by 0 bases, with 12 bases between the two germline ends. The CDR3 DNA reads TGTGCCTGCCAAGCTGGAAGCTCTGGAAACACCATATATTTT. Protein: CACQAGSSGNTIYF.

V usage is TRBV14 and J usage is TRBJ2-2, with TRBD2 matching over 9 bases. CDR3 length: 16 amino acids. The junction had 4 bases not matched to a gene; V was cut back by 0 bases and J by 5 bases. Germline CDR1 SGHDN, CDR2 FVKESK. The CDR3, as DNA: TGTGCCAGCAGCCAAGATAGCGGGAGAGGGACCGGGGAGCTGTTTTTT. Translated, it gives CASSQDSGRGTGELFF. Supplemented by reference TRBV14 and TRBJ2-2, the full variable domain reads EAGVTQFPSHSVIEKGQTVTLRCDPISGHDNLYWYRRVMGKEIKFLLHFVKESKQDESGMPNNRFLAERTGGTYSTLKVQPAELEDSGVYFCASSQDSGRGTGELFFGEGSRLTVL.

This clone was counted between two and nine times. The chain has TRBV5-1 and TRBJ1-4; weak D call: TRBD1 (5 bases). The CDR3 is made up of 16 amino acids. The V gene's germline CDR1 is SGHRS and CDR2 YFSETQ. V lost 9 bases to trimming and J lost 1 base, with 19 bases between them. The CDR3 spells CATDRGVIETNEKLFF. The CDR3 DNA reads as TGCGCCACTGATCGGGGGGTAATCGAAACTAATGAAAAACTGTTTTTT.

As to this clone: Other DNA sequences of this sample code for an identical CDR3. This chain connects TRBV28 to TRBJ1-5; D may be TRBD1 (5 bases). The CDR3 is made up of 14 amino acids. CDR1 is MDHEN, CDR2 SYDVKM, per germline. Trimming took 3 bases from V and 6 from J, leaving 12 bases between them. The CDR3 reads CASSLSQGGQPQHF. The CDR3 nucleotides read TGTGCCAGCAGTTTGTCCCAGGGCGGTCAGCCCCAGCATTTT.

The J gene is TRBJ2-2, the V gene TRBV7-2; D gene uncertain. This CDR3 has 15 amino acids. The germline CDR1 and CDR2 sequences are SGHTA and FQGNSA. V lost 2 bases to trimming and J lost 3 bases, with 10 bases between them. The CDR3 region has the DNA TGTGCCAGCAGCTTATTCGGAACCGACACCGGGGAGCTGTTTTTT. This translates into CASSLFGTDTGELFF.

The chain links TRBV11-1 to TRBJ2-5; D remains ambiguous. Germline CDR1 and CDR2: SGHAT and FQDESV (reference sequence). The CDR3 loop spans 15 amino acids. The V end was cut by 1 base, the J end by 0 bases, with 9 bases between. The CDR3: CASSLGGRYQETQYF. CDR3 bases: TGTGCCAGCAGCTTAGGAGGACGGTACCAAGAGACCCAGTACTTC.

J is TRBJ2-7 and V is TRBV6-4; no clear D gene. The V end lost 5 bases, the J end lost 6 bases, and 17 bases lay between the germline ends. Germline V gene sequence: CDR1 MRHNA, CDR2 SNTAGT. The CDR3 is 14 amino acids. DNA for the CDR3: TGTGCCAGCAGTCCTACGGAAAACACGTTCGAGCAGTACTTC. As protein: CASSPTENTFEQYF.

For the CDR3, the DNA is TGCGCCAGCAGCTTGAATAGAGAGCAGCCCCAGCATTTT. This gives the protein CASSLNREQPQHF. The genes are TRBV5-1 and TRBJ1-5, with unresolved D. In germline, CDR1 is SGHRS, CDR2 YFSETQ. The V and J ends lost 1 base and 7 bases respectively, with 9 bases between them. The CDR3 loop spans 13 amino acids.

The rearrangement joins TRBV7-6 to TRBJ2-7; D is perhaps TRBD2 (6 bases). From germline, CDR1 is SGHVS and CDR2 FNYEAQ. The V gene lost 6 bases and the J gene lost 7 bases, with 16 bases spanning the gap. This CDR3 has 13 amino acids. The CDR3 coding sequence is TGTGCCAGCAGTCAGAATGCAGGAGGGGAGCAGTACTTC. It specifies CASSQNAGGEQYF.

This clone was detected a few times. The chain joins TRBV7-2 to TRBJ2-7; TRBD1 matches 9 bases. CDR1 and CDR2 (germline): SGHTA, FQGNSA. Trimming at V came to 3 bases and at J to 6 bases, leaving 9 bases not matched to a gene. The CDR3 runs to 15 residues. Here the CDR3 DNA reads TGTGCCAGCAGCTTCGGGACAGGGTCGGGTCGCGAGCAGTACTTC. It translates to CASSFGTGSGREQYF.

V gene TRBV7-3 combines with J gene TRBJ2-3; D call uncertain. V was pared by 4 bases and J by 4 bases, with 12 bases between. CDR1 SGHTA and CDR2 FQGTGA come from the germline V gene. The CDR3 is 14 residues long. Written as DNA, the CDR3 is TGTGCCAGCAGCTCCCAGTCTTGGGCAGATACGCAGTATTTT. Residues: CASSSQSWADTQYF.

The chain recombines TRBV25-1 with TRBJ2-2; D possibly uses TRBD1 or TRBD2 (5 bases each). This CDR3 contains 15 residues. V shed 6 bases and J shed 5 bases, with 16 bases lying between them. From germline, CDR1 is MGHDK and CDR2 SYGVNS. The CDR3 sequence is CASRSGLHWTGELFF. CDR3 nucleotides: TGTGCCAGCAGATCGGGGCTTCACTGGACCGGGGAGCTGTTTTTT.

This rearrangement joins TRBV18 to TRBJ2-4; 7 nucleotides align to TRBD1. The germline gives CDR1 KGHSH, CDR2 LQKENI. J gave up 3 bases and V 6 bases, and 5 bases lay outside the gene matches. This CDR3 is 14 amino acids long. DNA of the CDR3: TGTGCCAGCTCGCCCCGGGACAGCAAAAACATTCAGTACTTC. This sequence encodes CASSPRDSKNIQYF.

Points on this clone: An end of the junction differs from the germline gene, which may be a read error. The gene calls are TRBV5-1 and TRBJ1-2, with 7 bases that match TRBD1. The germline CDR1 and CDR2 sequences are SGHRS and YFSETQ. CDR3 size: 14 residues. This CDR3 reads CASSLDRINYGYTF. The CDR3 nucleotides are TGCGCCAGCAGTTTGGACAGGATAAACTATGGCTACACCTTC.

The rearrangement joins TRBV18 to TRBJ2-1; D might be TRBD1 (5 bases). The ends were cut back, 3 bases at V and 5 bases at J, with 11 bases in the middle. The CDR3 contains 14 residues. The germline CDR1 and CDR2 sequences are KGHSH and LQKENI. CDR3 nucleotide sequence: TGTGCCAGCTCACCCGGCAGGACAAACAATGAGCAGTTCTTC. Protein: CASSPGRTNNEQFF.

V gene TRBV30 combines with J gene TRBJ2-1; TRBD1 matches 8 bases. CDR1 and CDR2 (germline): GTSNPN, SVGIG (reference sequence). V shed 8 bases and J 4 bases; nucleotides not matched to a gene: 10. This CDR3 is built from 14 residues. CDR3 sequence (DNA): TGTGCCGGCTTACGACAGGGGTCTTACAATGAGCAGTTCTTC. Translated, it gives CAGLRQGSYNEQFF. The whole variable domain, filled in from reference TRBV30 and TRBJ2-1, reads SQTIHQWPATLVQPVGSPLSLECTVEGTSNPNLYWYRQAAGRGLQLLFYSVGIGQISSEVPQNLSASRPQDRQFILSSKKLLLSDSGFYLCAGLRQGSYNEQFFGPGTRLTVL.

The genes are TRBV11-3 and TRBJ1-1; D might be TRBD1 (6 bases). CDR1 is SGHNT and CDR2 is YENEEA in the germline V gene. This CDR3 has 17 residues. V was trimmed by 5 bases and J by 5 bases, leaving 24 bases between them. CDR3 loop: CASSISCNRDGRTEAFF. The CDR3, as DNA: TGTGCCAGCAGCATATCATGCAACAGGGACGGGAGGACTGAAGCTTTCTTT.

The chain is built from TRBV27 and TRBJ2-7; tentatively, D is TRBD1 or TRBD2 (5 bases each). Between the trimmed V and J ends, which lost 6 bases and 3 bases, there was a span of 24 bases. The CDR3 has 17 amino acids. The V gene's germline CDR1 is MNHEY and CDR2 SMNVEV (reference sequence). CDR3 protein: CASSPKPGWGRNYEQYF. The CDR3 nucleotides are TGTGCCAGCAGCCCGAAGCCCGGGTGGGGACGGAACTACGAGCAGTACTTC.